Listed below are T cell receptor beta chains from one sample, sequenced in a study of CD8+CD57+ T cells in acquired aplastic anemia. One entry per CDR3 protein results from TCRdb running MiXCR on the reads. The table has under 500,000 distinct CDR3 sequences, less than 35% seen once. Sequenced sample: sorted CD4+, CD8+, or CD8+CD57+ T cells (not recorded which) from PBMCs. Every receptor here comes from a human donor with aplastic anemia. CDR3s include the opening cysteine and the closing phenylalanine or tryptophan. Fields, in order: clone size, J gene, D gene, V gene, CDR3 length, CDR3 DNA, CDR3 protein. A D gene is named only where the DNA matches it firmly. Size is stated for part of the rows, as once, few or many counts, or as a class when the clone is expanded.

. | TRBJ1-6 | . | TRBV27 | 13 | TGTGCCAGCAGTTTACAAGCCGCTTCACCCCTCCACTTT | CASSLQAASPLHF
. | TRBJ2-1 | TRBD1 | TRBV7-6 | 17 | TGTGCCAGCAGCTTAGGAGTGGGACAGGGGAACTACAATGAGCAGTTCTTC | CASSLGVGQGNYNEQFF
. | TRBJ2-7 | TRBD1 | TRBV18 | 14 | TGTGCCAGCTCACCAACAGGGGTGGGCTACGAGCAGTACTTC | CASSPTGVGYEQYF
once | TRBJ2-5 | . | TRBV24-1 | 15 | TGTGCCACCAGTGATTCGCGCTTTGCCGAAGAGACCCAGTACTTC | CATSDSRFAEETQYF
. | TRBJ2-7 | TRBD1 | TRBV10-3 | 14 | TGTGCCACGTCGGGACAGGGGGGGACCTACGAGCAGTACTTC | CATSGQGGTYEQYF
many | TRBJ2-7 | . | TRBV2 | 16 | TGTGCCAGCAAAGAAGGGGCTCGGGACTGGCTTTACGAGCAGTACTTC | CASKEGARDWLYEQYF
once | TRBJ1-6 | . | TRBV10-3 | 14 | TGTGCCATCAACCCAAGGGAGGATAATTCACCCCTCCACTTT | CAINPREDNSPLHF
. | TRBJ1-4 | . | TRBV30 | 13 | TGTGCCTGGAGTGTACTGGAACGCGAAAAACTGTTTTTT | CAWSVLEREKLFF
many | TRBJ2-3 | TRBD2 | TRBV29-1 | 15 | TGCAGCGTTGAGAAACTAGCGGGGGGCACAGATACGCAGTATTTT | CSVEKLAGGTDTQYF
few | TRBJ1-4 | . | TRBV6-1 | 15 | TGTGCCAGCAGTCAGGACTTCTCAACTAATGAAAAACTGTTTTTT | CASSQDFSTNEKLFF
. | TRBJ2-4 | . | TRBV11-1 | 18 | TGTGCCAGCAGCGGGCAGGGCAAAGTTGGTTCGGCCAAAAACATTCAGTACTTC | CASSGQGKVGSAKNIQYF
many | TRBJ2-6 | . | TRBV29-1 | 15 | TGCAGCGTTGGACAGCTATCGTCTGGGGCCAACGTCCTGACTTTC | CSVGQLSSGANVLTF
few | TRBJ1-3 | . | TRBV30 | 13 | TGTGCCTACACACAGGGCTCTGGAAACACCATATATTTT | CAYTQGSGNTIYF
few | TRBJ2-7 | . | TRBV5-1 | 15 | TGCGCCAGCAGCTTGGAGGTCAGTGAGAACTACGAGCAGTACTTC | CASSLEVSENYEQYF
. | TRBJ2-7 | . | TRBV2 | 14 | TGTGCCAGCAGAAAACCGGGATTTGGGGACGAGCAGTACTTC | CASRKPGFGDEQYF
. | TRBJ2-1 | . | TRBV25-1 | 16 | TGTGCCAGCAACCCCGGTTTAGGGGCGTACTACAATGAGCAGTTCTTC | CASNPGLGAYYNEQFF
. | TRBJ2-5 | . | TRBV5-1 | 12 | TGCGCCAGCAGCTCCAACCAAGAGACCCAGTACTTC | CASSSNQETQYF
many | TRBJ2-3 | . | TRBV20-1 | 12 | TGCAGTGCTAGAGGTGCAGGAGATACGCAGTATTTT | CSARGAGDTQYF
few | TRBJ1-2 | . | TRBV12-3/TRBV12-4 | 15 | TGTGCCAGCAGCAAGGGGGGGACTCTTAACTATGGCTACACCTTC | CASSKGGTLNYGYTF
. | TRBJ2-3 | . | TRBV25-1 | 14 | TGTGCCAGCAGTTTTACAGTTCTGACAGATACGCAGTATTTT | CASSFTVLTDTQYF
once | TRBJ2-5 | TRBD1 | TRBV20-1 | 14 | TGCAGTGCTAGCAGCTTAGACAGGGACGGGACCCAGTACTTC | CSASSLDRDGTQYF
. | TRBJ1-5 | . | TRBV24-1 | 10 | TGTGCCACCAGTGATCTGCCCCAGCATTTT | CATSDLPQHF
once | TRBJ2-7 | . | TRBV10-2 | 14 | TGCGCCAGCAGTCGGTCAGTCGGCTCCTACGAGCAGTACTTC | CASSRSVGSYEQYF
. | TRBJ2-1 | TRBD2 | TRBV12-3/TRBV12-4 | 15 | TGTGCCAGCAGTCAAGCGGGGGGATCCTACAATGAGCAGTTCTTC | CASSQAGGSYNEQFF
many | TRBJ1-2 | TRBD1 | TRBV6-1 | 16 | TGTGCCAGCAGTCCACCATCAGGGGGAGTAGGGTATGGCTACACCTTC | CASSPPSGGVGYGYTF
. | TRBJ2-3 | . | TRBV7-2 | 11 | TGTGTCAGCAGCCCCTCAGATACGCAGTATTTT | CVSSPSDTQYF
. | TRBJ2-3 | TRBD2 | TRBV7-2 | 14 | TGTGCCAGCAGCCAGCGGGGGGGCGAAGATACGCAGTATTTT | CASSQRGGEDTQYF
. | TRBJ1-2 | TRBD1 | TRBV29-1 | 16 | TGCAGCGTGGACCCCTGGACAGGGAGGGGAATGGCTGGCTACACCTTC | CSVDPWTGRGMAGYTF
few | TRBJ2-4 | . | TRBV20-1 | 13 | TGCAGTGTCCACTTTATAGCCAAAAACATTCAGTACTTC | CSVHFIAKNIQYF
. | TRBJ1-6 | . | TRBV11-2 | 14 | TGTGCCAGCAGCTCGCGGAGGGTCAATTCACCCCCCCACTTT | CASSSRRVNSPPHF
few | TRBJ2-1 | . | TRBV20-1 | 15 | TGCAGTGCTAGAGATTCGCGGTTATCTAGGAATGAGCAGTTCTTC | CSARDSRLSRNEQFF
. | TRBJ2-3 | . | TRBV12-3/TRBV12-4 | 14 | TGTGCCACCGGGGGATGGGGGGCCACAGATACGCAGTATTTT | CATGGWGATDTQYF
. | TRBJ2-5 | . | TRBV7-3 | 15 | TGTGCCAGCAGCTCCTCCGTACGGGGAGGTGAGACCCAGTACTTC | CASSSSVRGGETQYF
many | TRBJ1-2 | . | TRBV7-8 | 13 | TGTGCCAGCAGCTTAGGGAGGGGCTATGGCTACACCTTC | CASSLGRGYGYTF
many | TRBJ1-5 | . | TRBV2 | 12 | TGTGCCAGCAGTCGCGAACCCCAGCCCCAGCATTTT | CASSREPQPQHF
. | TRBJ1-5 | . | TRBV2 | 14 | TGTGCCAGCAGTTTGGGACGGGCAAGTCAGCCCCAGCATTTT | CASSLGRASQPQHF
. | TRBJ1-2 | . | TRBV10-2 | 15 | TGCACCAGCAGCGTAGAGGTCGGCGGATCGGGTGGCTACACCTTC | CTSSVEVGGSGGYTF
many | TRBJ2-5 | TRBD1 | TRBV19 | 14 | TGTGCCAGTAGGCGAGGACAGGGGTCCGAGACCCAGTACTTC | CASRRGQGSETQYF